The source of this T cell receptor beta chain is a study of cytomegalovirus exposure and HLA in healthy donors (dated by TCRdb to 2016 to 2017). In terms of the full investigation: An earlier analysis of some 600 of the donors reported approximately 300 Gb of sequence data and around 100 million unique TCR beta sequences obtained from roughly 180 million T cells. An early release that covered fewer than 800 HLA-typed donors contained around 300 gigabases of sequencing data and tens of millions of unique TCR sequences. The genetic ancestry cluster associated with self-reported Caucasian donors included 81% of the 300 to 450 genotyped donors. The study was designed to test whether signatures of past pathogen exposure could be identified by cataloging public T cell receptors. The T cell repertoires of 666 subjects were profiled by immunosequencing and related to cytomegalovirus serostatus. Besides the first cohort of 550 to 750 subjects, a separate validation cohort made up of 120 different subjects was used. High-throughput TCR immunosequencing, statistical association of individual TCRs with disease status, and machine learning were combined to predict cytomegalovirus infection status. A later analysis re-analyzed previously published TCR beta repertoires from about 730 donors and added high-resolution HLA genotyping to study TCR occurrence patterns. In the later analysis, no new phenotypic data were used to find candidate immune exposures; instead, reliance was placed on TCR beta sequences and their occurrence across donors. An earlier analysis of 587 of the donors used high-throughput TCR beta sequencing to judge whether each TCR beta V gene segment behaved as functional or pseudogenic. Donor age, sex, ethnicity and CMV serostatus were compiled alongside the repertoire data. Genome-wide SNP genotypes for about 55% of the 666 donors were used in a later genetic analysis, which treated that subset as a discovery cohort. All discovery cohort repertoires had been generated on a single sequencing platform. HLA typing included class I and class II loci at four-digit resolution. The number of donors typed differed by locus, with roughly 629-640 for A, B, C, DRB1 and DQB1, approximately 500 for DQA1, 606 for DPA1, and around 460 for DPB1. Because of strong linkage in the cohort, roughly five DR-DQ haplotypes were treated as single units for association and clustering. Across 300 to 400 genotyped donors of the cohort, an average of 235,054 unique TCR beta nucleotide sequences per donor were sequenced, and 15% to 20% of those sequences were non-productive.

According to the germline V gene (reference sequence), CDR1 reads LNHDA and CDR2 reads SQIVND. There are 13 amino acids in the CDR3, from cysteine to phenylalanine inclusive. Only the CDR3 region is kept as DNA, spanning 39 bases read in frame from base 1. Trimming at the junction amounts to 8 bases on V and 8 bases on J, and the germline ends lie 18 bases apart. General findings and caveats noted by the study authors: Some IMGT-functional V segments, including TRBV6-2 and TRBV6-3, could not be told apart with the 87-base-pair reads, so those segments were excluded. Correlated functional status among segregating V segments might be attributable to linkage disequilibrium, but an unknown experimental factor could not be ruled out. Sequencing depth was assumed to be roughly uniform across donors in the presence/absence analyses, though that assumption may not hold. A cluster of highly shared sequence variants was judged likely to be a technical artifact of the sequencing pipeline. For the cohort, immune exposure information was limited to CMV serostatus. A further reported finding was that TCR beta sequences accurately predicted the HLA-A and HLA-B alleles for most subjects in the first cohort. According to a later analysis, most CMV-associated TCR beta chains appeared to be HLA-restricted, and the HLA associations seemed to be driven largely by CMV exposure. When HLA alleles, especially DR and DQ, strongly co-occurred, TCR associations were difficult to assign to individual alleles. A later genetic analysis associated a missense DCLRE1C variant with V-gene and J-gene trimming of TCR beta chains, and an independent cohort replicated the association. A later analysis found that TCR association rates varied across HLA loci, with DRB1 alleles showing the most associated TCRs and HLA-C alleles the fewest. The authors suggested that the approach could potentially be generalized to other disease states and immunological phenotypes. A total of around 150 TCR beta chains were listed by the study as associated with cytomegalovirus. An earlier analysis of approximately 590 of the donors showed that most TCR beta V segments appeared in productive rearrangements either about 90% or about 30% of the time, which broadly matched IMGT annotations. In a later analysis, HLA-associated TCR beta chains were found to be more clonally expanded and to have lower generation probabilities than equally common non-associated chains. In a later analysis, some 17,000 TCR beta sequences were associated with specific HLA alleles at a false discovery rate of 0.05. This cohort had only TCR beta chains sequenced, and the lack of alpha or paired-chain data limited which features could be detected. Across donors, most TCR sequences were observed very rarely, whereas some public TCRs were present in many individuals. According to a later genetic analysis, donors in an Asian-associated ancestry cluster had fewer N-insertions in productive TCRs than the approximately 690-donor mean. A few of the identified cytomegalovirus-associated TCR beta chains were confirmed in vitro to be specific for cytomegalovirus antigens. The earlier analysis of approximately 560 of the donors excluded some 15 rarely observed V segments, including chromosome 9 orphons, because counts were too low. Several of the top co-occurrence clusters appeared to be linked to parvovirus B19, influenza, CMV and Epstein-Barr virus, according to a later analysis. The classifier was reported to diagnose cytomegalovirus status with high specificity and sensitivity in both the original and validation cohorts. HLA typing was unavailable for some donors at each locus, so association tests used only the typed subset.

The cohort was made up of 500 to 800 healthy bone marrow donors. Cohort members were all nominally healthy when sampled, although unrecorded immune exposures were likely present. The donor tested CMV seronegative, placing the donor among the 350 to 400 seronegative members of the cohort. A peripheral blood sample was provided by each donor, and peripheral blood mononuclear cells were used for TCR beta sequencing. The Qiagen DNeasy Blood Extraction Kit was used to extract genomic DNA from the blood cell samples. Library construction relied on the immunoSEQ multiplex PCR assay. A mixture of 60 forward primers for TCR Vbeta segments and 13 reverse primers for TCR Jbeta segments was used in the multiplex PCR. Amplification of the CDR3 region of rearranged TCR beta genes was performed with a multiplex PCR assay on genomic DNA. The Illumina HiSeq System was used to sequence the amplified TCR beta libraries as 87-base-pair reads. Per the original workflow: In a later analysis, tens of millions of unique TCR beta chains were counted across the approximately 670 repertoires, and roughly 10 million of these chains were shared by at least two donors. To remove PCR and sequencing errors, raw reads were error-corrected and collapsed into unique sequences using a nearest-neighbor algorithm that merged closely related sequences. To assign V, D and J gene segments, CDR3 sequences were aligned to IMGT reference sequences. For a sequence to be retained, a match of at least six nucleotides to both a V gene segment and a J gene segment was required. Rearrangements were classified as productive when the CDR3 lacked stop codons and remained in frame with V and J, and all other rearrangements were classified as non-productive. CDR3 was defined according to IMGT convention as the region running from the second conserved V-encoded cysteine to the conserved J-encoded phenylalanine. The earlier analysis of 587 of the donors excluded sequences that lacked an unambiguous match to a single V gene segment. In an earlier analysis of around 590 of the donors, a V segment was called functional when productive rearrangements were above 56.7%, and segregating when the standard deviation between donors exceeded 5%. A statistical classification framework was developed to diagnose cytomegalovirus status using the catalog of TCR beta chain sequences. In a later analysis, TCR nucleotide sequences were compared against IMGT/GENE-DB human TR gene sequences so that V and J genes could be assigned. The TCRdist pipeline was used in a later analysis to assign CDR3 sequences and most-parsimonious VDJ recombination scenarios. In a later analysis, every TCR beta chain was defined by the combination of its CDR3 amino acid sequence and its V-gene family, and reads without a unique V-gene family were dropped. As a way to deal with suspected cross-contamination and a sequencing artifact, a later analysis dropped nearly 600 nucleotide sequences that were highly shared and had low generation probability. A later analysis calculated a clonal expansion index for each public chain from normalized within-repertoire ranks of inferred template counts. A later analysis computed generation probabilities with a VDJ recombination model fitted to out-of-frame rearrangements, and checked the results against IGoR. In a later analysis, TCR-TCR, TCR-HLA and TCR-CMV co-occurrence was scored with hypergeometric tests, and a repertoire-size bias correction was applied to TCR pairs. In a later analysis, false discovery rates were estimated by permuting HLA or CMV assignments 20 times. In a later analysis, co-occurring TCRs were grouped using DBSCAN, with TCRdist sequence similarity added in when clustering inside HLA-allele-positive subsets. For co-occurrence clustering, repertoires with fewer than 30,000 or more than 120,000 public chains were excluded, along with five or six repertoires with anomalous nucleotide sharing. The immuneACCESS repertoire file appears here via TCRdb, limited to in-frame rearrangements. These files lack a portion of the clones; in checked studies, under half of the deficit traces to unresolved V genes, and the cause of the others is not known. The D gene and trimming were derived from the DNA, and the V and J assignments and clone size from that table. In this sample the table shows 130,000 to 150,000 clones, 80% of which occur a single time. Clones ranked in the top ten supply about 4.7% of the sample.

As concerns this clone: Its recognized antigen is unknown. No base qualities exist here, and no much larger clone lies one base off it.

Sequencing was carried out using PBMCs. The chain links TRBV19 with TRBJ1-2, with no reliable assignment of the D segment. The clonotype was recovered from a male donor in good health and CMV-seronegative. The CDR3 corresponds to CASGSGPTGGYTF. The DNA sequence reads TGTGCCAGTGGCTCGGGCCCCACGGGAGGCTACACCTTC.